This T cell receptor (beta chain) was observed in a study of cytotoxic CD8 clonotypes in ibrutinib-treated CLL. Study results and caveats: Clonality went up at ibrutinib response and then declined back toward baseline at progression. Sampling times (in sustained-remission versus progressing patients) were not the same.

The table came from immunoSEQ multiplex PCR; TCRdb's copy has only in-frame clones and leaves some out. The sample holds approximately 120,000 clones; 84% are singletons and the top ten take roughly 3.3%. The CDR3 length is 15 residues. Trimming removed 4 bases from V and 3 bases from J, with 13 bases in between. Germline CDR1 LNHDA, CDR2 SQIVND (reference sequence). In this sample, this clone turned up many times. The antigen remains undetermined. The rearrangement joins TRBV19 to TRBJ1-5; D is perhaps TRBD1 (6 bases). The material was PBMCs, obtained after 24 months of ibrutinib treatment. The receptor was isolated from a human donor with chronic lymphocytic leukemia. CDR3 loop: CASSTSDRYNQPQHF. CDR3 bases: TGTGCCAGTAGTACCTCCGACAGGTACAATCAGCCCCAGCATTTT.